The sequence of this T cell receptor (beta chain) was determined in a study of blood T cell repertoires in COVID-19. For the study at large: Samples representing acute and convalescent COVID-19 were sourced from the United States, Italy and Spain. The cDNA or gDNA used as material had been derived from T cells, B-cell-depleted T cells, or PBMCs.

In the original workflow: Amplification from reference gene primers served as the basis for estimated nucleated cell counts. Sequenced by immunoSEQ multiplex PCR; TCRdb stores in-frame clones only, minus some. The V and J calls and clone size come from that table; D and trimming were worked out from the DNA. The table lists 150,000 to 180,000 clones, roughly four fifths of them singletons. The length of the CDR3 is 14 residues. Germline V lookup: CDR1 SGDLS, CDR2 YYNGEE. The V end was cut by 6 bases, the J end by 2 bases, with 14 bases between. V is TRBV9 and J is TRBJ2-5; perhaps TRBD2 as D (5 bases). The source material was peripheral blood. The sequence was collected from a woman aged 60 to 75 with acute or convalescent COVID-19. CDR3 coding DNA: TGTGCCAGCACCCGGAGCGGTGAGCAAGAGACCCAGTACTTC. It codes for CASTRSGEQETQYF.